This TCR beta chain stems from a study of PD-L1 blockade in urothelial cancer. Across the study: The median T cell count in blood samples was about 140,000.

The CDR3 spans 14 residues. V was clipped by 2 bases and J by 7 bases; unmatched bases: 3. Germline V gene lookup returns CDR1 SGHDT and CDR2 YYEEEE. Method: immunoSEQ multiplex PCR; TCRdb's copy keeps in-frame clones and lacks some. Here the sample spans around 110,000 clones, 80% to 90% being singletons. Noted time point: peripheral blood 6 weeks after treatment start. It was locally advanced or metastatic urothelial carcinoma that patients had. Each patient supplied 1 to 8 pretreatment and on-treatment samples. This sample comprised PBMCs, obtained around atezolizumab (anti-PD-L1) treatment. The chain is built from TRBV5-6 and TRBJ1-4, with 9 bases matching TRBD1. This TCR came from a man aged 55 to 70 with urothelial cancer. DNA for the CDR3: TGTGCCAGCAGCTTACAGGGGGCTGGTGAAAAACTGTTTTTT. This translates into CASSLQGAGEKLFF.